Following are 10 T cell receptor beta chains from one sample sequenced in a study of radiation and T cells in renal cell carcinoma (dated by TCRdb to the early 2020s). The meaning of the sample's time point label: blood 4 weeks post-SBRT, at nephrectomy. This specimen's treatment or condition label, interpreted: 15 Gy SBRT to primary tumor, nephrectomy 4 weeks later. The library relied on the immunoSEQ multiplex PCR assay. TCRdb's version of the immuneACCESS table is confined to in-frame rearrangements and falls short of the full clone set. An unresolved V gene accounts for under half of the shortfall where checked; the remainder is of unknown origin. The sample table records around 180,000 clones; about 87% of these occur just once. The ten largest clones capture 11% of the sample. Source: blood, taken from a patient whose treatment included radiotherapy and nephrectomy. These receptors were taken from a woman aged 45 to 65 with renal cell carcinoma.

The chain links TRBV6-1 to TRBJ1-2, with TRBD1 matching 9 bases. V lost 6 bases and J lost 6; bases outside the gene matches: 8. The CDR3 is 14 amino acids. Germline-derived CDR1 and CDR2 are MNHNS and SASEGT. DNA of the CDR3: TGTGCCAGCAGGGAACAGGGGGCTTGGCATGGCTACACCTTC. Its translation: CASREQGAWHGYTF.

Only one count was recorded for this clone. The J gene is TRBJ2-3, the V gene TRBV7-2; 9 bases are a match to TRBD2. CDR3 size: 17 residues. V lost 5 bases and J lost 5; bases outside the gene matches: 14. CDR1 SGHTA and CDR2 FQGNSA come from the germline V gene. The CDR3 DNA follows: TGTGCCAGCAGCCCCTCCCCGGGACTAGCTGGTCAAGATACGCAGTATTTT. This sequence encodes CASSPSPGLAGQDTQYF.

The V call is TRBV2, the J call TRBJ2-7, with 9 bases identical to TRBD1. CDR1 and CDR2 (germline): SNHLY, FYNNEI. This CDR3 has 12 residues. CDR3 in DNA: TGTGCAGCCCAGGACAGGGGCGGCGAGCAGTACTTC. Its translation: CAAQDRGGEQYF.

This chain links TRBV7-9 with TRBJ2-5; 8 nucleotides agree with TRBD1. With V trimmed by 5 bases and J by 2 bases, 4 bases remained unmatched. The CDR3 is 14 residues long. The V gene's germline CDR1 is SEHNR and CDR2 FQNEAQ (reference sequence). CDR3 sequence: CASSRTGWQETQYF. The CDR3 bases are TGTGCCAGCAGCAGGACAGGGTGGCAAGAGACCCAGTACTTC.

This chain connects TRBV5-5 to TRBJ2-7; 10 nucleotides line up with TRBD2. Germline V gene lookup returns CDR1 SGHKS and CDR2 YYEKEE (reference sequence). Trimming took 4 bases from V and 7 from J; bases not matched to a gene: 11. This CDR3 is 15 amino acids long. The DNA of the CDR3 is TGTGCCAGCAGCCGCGGACTAGCGGTGGCGGAAGAGCAGTACTTC. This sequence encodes CASSRGLAVAEEQYF.

DNA for the CDR3: TGTGCCAGCTCACCTGGGCAGGGCATGAACACTGAAGCTTTCTTT. Translating it yields CASSPGQGMNTEAFF. The rearrangement uses TRBV18 and TRBJ1-1; weak D call: TRBD1 (5 bases). The CDR3 totals 15 residues. The V end lost 3 bases, the J end lost 0 bases, and 11 bases lay between the germline ends. Per the germline V gene, CDR1 is KGHSH and CDR2 is LQKENI. The whole variable domain, remainder taken from reference TRBV18 and TRBJ1-1, is NAGVMQNPRHLVRRRGQEARLRCSPMKGHSHVYWYRQLPEEGLKFMVYLQKENIIDESGMPKERFSAEFPKEGPSILRIQQVVRGDSAAYFCASSPGQGMNTEAFFGQGTRLTVV.

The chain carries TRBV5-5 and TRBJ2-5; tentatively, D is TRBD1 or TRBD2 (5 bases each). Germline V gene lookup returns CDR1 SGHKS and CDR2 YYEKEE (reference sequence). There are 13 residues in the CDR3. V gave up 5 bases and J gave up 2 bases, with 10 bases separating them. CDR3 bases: TGTGCCAGCAGTACCGGGGCACAAGAGACCCAGTACTTC. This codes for CASSTGAQETQYF.

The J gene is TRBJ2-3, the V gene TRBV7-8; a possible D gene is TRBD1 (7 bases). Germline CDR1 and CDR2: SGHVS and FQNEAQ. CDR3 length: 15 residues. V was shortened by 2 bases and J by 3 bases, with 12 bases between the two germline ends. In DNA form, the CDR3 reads TGTGCCAGCAGCTTATTCAGGGGGGATACAGATACGCAGTATTTT. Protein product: CASSLFRGDTDTQYF.

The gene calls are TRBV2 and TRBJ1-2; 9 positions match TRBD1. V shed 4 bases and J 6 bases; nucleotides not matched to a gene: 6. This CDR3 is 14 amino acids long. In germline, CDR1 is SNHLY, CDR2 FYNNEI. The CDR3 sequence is CASSVTGGRDGYTF. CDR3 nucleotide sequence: TGTGCCAGCAGTGTAACAGGGGGCAGGGATGGCTACACCTTC.

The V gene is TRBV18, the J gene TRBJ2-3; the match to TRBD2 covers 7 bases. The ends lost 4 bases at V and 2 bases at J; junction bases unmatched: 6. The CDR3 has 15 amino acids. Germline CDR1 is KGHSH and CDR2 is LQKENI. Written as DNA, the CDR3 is TGTGCCAGCTCACAAGGGAGGGGTCACACAGATACGCAGTATTTT. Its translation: CASSQGRGHTDTQYF.